Presented here are 30 T cell receptor beta chains from one specimen sequenced in a study of low-dose radiotherapy and immunotherapy resistance in tumors (dated 2022 in TCRdb). The time point tag for this specimen amounts to: before trial treatment. The listed sequencing device is Illumina HiSeq 2500. First-strand cDNA was synthesized with Superscript III and a set of TRAV- and TRBV-specific primers, covering both TCRalpha and TCRbeta chains. TCRs were amplified with Phusion for about 20 PCR cycles using a constant-region primer together with the adapter attached to the V primers. TCRdb trimmed the raw reads at Q25, called clones with MiXCR and kept productive beta chains. Records with the same CDR3 protein are collapsed into one entry carrying the most frequent genes and DNA. Counted in this sample were some 85,000 distinct CDR3 sequences; 15% to 20% of them appeared once. Of the sample, about 5.5% is held by the ten largest clones.

The sequenced sample was PBMCs, obtained before treatment. Receptors were obtained from a male donor with prostate cancer.

This clonotype was detected many times. This chain links TRBV20-1 with TRBJ2-7; D is possibly TRBD2 (7 bases). Trimming shortened V by 7 bases and J by 2 bases, and 24 bases separated the two germline ends. CDR1 is DFQATT and CDR2 is SNEGSKA in the germline V gene (reference sequence). The CDR3 covers 16 residues. In DNA, the CDR3 is TGCAGTGTTAAGACCCGCAGGGGAGGGAGCACCTACGAGCAGTACTTC. Translation gives CSVKTRRGGSTYEQYF.

This clonotype was counted at least ten times. CDR3: CASSLQAGGAGELFF. The DNA for the CDR3 is TGTGCCAGCAGCCTACAAGCCGGGGGAGCCGGGGAGCTGTTTTTT. The chain has TRBV7-3 and TRBJ2-2, with D maybe TRBD2 (6 bases). Germline values: CDR1 SGHTA, CDR2 FQGTGA. The CDR3 has 15 amino acids. Trimming removed 5 bases from V and 6 bases from J, with 16 bases in between.

In its sample, this clonotype was seen many times. J is TRBJ2-2 and V is TRBV10-3; 8 bases fit TRBD2. Trimming removed 0 bases from V and 0 bases from J; junction bases left unmatched: 6. CDR1 and CDR2 from the germline V gene are ENHRY and SYGVKD. CDR3 length equals 18 residues. This chain's CDR3 is CAISESRGGPANTGELFF. DNA for the CDR3: TGTGCCATCAGTGAGTCCCGGGGGGGACCAGCGAACACCGGGGAGCTGTTTTTT.

This clonotype was seen ten or more times. V gene TRBV28 combines with J gene TRBJ2-7; tentatively, D is TRBD1 (6 bases). CDR3 length: 18 amino acids. The V end was cut by 4 bases, the J end by 1 base, with 23 bases between. Germline CDR1 reads MDHEN; CDR2 reads SYDVKM. Here the CDR3 reads CASSSPRQTGTYSYEQYF. The DNA of the CDR3 is TGTGCCAGCAGTTCACCTCGACAAACCGGGACATATTCCTACGAGCAGTACTTC.

This clonotype was found many times. The rearrangement links TRBV3-1 to TRBJ2-2, with TRBD2 as a possible D gene (6 bases). The CDR3 has 18 residues. CDR1 is LGHDT and CDR2 is YNNKEL in the germline V gene (reference sequence). V was clipped by 4 bases and J by 1 base, with 19 bases between them. Here the CDR3 reads CASSRKRPWRGNTGELFF. CDR3 bases: TGTGCCAGCAGCCGGAAACGCCCGTGGAGGGGGAACACCGGGGAGCTGTTTTTT.

This clonotype was found many times. The gene calls are TRBV7-3 and TRBJ2-7, with 10 bases aligning to TRBD2. CDR1 is SGHTA, CDR2 FQGTGA, per germline. There are 19 residues in the CDR3. The trim removed 3 bases at V and 4 bases at J, leaving 18 bases unmatched. CDR3 sequence (DNA): TGTGCCAGCAGCTTCCCTGGCTTGAAGCGGGAGGGCCGCATTTACGAGCAGTACTTC. It specifies CASSFPGLKREGRIYEQYF.

This clonotype was counted ten times or more. Sequence at one end of the junction differs from germline and may be a read error. The J gene is TRBJ1-2, the V gene TRBV5-5, with TRBD1 matching 10 bases. This CDR3 comprises 16 residues. The germline CDR1 and CDR2 sequences are SGHKS and YYEKEE (reference sequence). CDR3 residues: CASSQTGGRANYGYTF. The CDR3, as DNA: TGCGCCAGCAGCCAGACAGGGGGCCGCGCTAACTATGGCTACACCTTC.

The table lists this clonotype with a few counts. It differs at one base from a far larger clone, so likely a read error. This sequence joins TRBV6-8 and TRBJ2-1; D gene unclear. The CDR3 is made up of 15 amino acids. Germline V gene sequence: CDR1 MNHGY, CDR2 SAAAGT. Deletions cut 5 bases from V and 4 bases from J, with 15 bases between. CDR3: CASSERAREYNEQFF. DNA of the CDR3: TGTGCCAGCAGTGAAAGGGCCAGAGAATACAATGAGCAGTTCTTC.

As concerns this clonotype: A far larger clone is a single base away, which makes a read error likely. The chain joins TRBV25-1 to TRBJ2-7; 8 bases match TRBD1. In germline, CDR1 is MGHDK, CDR2 SYGVNS. This CDR3 comprises 13 residues. The J segment lost 4 bases and the V segment lost 8 bases, leaving 7 bases of the junction unmatched. The CDR3: CASGRGLEYEQYF. The DNA of the CDR3 is TGTGCCAGCGGCAGGGGGCTGGAGTACGAGCAGTACTTC.

There are many counts of this clonotype. The CDR3 here is CASSQGEPMQETQYF. The CDR3 nucleotides are TGCGCCAGCAGCCAAGGTGAACCGATGCAAGAGACCCAGTACTTC. V usage is TRBV4-1 and J usage is TRBJ2-5; D remains ambiguous. Between the trimmed V and J ends, which lost 1 base and 2 bases, there was a span of 11 bases. The CDR3 is 15 residues long. Germline V CDR1 and CDR2: MGHRA, YSYEKL.

This chain links TRBV12-5 with TRBJ2-1; TRBD1 aligns across 7 bases. CDR3 length equals 12 residues. Germline lookup yields CDR1 LGHNT and CDR2 FRNRAP. V lost 6 bases and J lost 8; bases outside the gene matches: 4. CDR3 in DNA: TGTGCTAGTGGACAGGGGAACTATGAGCAGTTCTTC. It translates to CASGQGNYEQFF.

This clonotype was counted many times. The V call is TRBV29-1, the J call TRBJ2-7; D might be TRBD1 or TRBD2, each matching 5 bases. Germline V gene data show CDR1 as SQVTM and CDR2 as ANQGSEA. The CDR3 runs to 13 residues. The V gene lost 7 bases and the J gene lost 2 bases, with 15 bases spanning the gap. The chain's CDR3 is CSGENRQPYEQYF. The CDR3 DNA is TGCAGCGGGGAGAATCGACAGCCCTACGAGCAGTACTTC.

This clonotype was seen more than once but under ten times. The chain combines TRBV19 with TRBJ1-5, with a tentative D call TRBD1 (6 bases). Germline V gene sequence: CDR1 LNHDA, CDR2 SQIVND (reference sequence). This CDR3 is built from 16 residues. The ends were cut back, 4 bases at V and 2 bases at J, with 15 bases in the middle. The chain's CDR3 is CASSKGWGQGNQPQHF. CDR3 DNA sequence: TGTGCCAGTAGTAAGGGTTGGGGGCAAGGCAATCAGCCCCAGCATTTT.

This clonotype appeared many times. This rearrangement joins TRBV30 to TRBJ2-2; D not resolved. Germline V CDR1 and CDR2: GTSNPN, SVGIG (reference sequence). The CDR3 consists of 12 residues. Trimming removed 3 bases at V and 7 bases at J, with 9 bases between. CDR3 sequence reads: CAWSRPGGELFF. In nucleotides, the CDR3 is TGTGCCTGGAGCAGGCCAGGCGGGGAGCTGTTTTTT.

This clonotype has at least ten counts. This chain links TRBV15 with TRBJ2-1; 7 nucleotides match TRBD1. With 1 base clipped from V and 8 bases from J, the junction kept 5 bases outside the gene matches. Germline V gene sequence: CDR1 LNHNV, CDR2 YYDKDF (reference sequence). This CDR3 spans 14 amino acids. The CDR3 is CATSRGTGVDEQFF. The CDR3 DNA follows: TGTGCCACCAGCAGAGGAACAGGGGTTGATGAGCAGTTCTTC.

This clonotype was observed a single time. The V and J genes are TRBV25-1 and TRBJ2-2; no firm D call. CDR1 is MGHDK, CDR2 SYGVNS, per germline. This CDR3 comprises 18 residues. V was pared by 8 bases and J by 1 base, with 23 bases between. CDR3 DNA sequence: TGTGCCAGCGGCCAAGATTCTCGAGGCAGCCTGAACACCGGGGAGCTGTTTTTT. Protein: CASGQDSRGSLNTGELFF.

This sequence joins TRBV19 and TRBJ1-1, with D possibly matching TRBD1 (5 bases). V lost 1 base to trimming and J lost 8 bases, with 14 bases between them. The CDR3 consists of 14 residues. Germline values: CDR1 LNHDA, CDR2 SQIVND (reference sequence). The CDR3 loop reads CASSIVPGQREAFF. CDR3 sequence (DNA): TGTGCCAGTAGTATAGTACCAGGACAAAGAGAAGCTTTCTTT.

This clonotype was seen at least ten times. This chain uses TRBV27 with TRBJ2-2; 11 nucleotides match TRBD2. The CDR3 has 18 residues. Trimming removed 5 bases from V and 4 bases from J; junction bases left unmatched: 12. CDR1 and CDR2 from the germline V gene are MNHEY and SMNVEV (reference sequence). CDR3 protein: CASSTRLTSGRITGELFF. Here the CDR3 DNA reads TGTGCCAGCAGTACTCGCCTCACTAGCGGGAGAATCACCGGGGAGCTGTTTTTT.

This clonotype was recorded many times. The rearrangement joins TRBV9 to TRBJ1-1; D ambiguous. The CDR3 is 13 residues long. Trimming shortened V by 3 bases and J by 0 bases, and 6 bases separated the two germline ends. The germline gives CDR1 SGDLS, CDR2 YYNGEE. DNA of the CDR3: TGTGCCAGCAGCGCCGAAGTGAACACTGAAGCTTTCTTT. Amino acids: CASSAEVNTEAFF.

This clonotype was counted at least ten times. The CDR3 DNA reads TGCAGTGCTAGTTACTGGACAGAGTTGAACACTGAAGCTTTCTTT. As protein: CSASYWTELNTEAFF. This chain connects TRBV20-1 to TRBJ1-1, with D perhaps TRBD1 (6 bases). The V gene's germline CDR1 is DFQATT and CDR2 SNEGSKA (reference sequence). CDR3 size: 15 residues. Deletions cut 3 bases from V and 0 bases from J, with 14 bases between.

This clonotype has a count of ten or more. Germline and junction disagree at one end, which may indicate a read error. The rearrangement links TRBV6-1 to TRBJ2-7; D is perhaps TRBD2 (6 bases). This CDR3 contains 13 residues. Germline assignment: CDR1 MNHNS and CDR2 SASEGT. The CDR3 sequence: CASNLGLSYEQYF. In nucleotides, the CDR3 is TGTGCGAGCAATCTGGGACTTTCCTACGAACAGTACTTC.

This clonotype appeared many times. The V gene is TRBV6-6, the J gene TRBJ1-2; 9 bases line up with TRBD1. V lost 0 bases and J lost 8; bases outside the gene matches: 1. The germline CDR1 and CDR2 sequences are MNHNY and SVGAGI (reference sequence). This CDR3 is built from 13 residues. The CDR3 DNA sequence: TGTGCCAGCAGTTACTCCGGACAGGGGGGCTACACCTTC. Translation gives CASSYSGQGGYTF.

This clonotype was recorded at least ten times. The gene calls are TRBV7-8 and TRBJ1-6; no firm D call. The CDR3 loop spans 15 amino acids. The V gene's germline CDR1 is SGHVS and CDR2 FQNEAQ. Trimming removed 7 bases at V and 0 bases at J, with 10 bases between. For the CDR3, the DNA is TGTGCCAGCACTGCCGTCCGCTCCTATAATTCACCCCTCCACTTT. Translation gives CASTAVRSYNSPLHF.

This clonotype has at least ten counts. This chain links TRBV28 with TRBJ2-5; D is perhaps TRBD1 (6 bases). Trimming left V 6 bases short and J 4 bases short, with 15 bases between. This CDR3 has 14 amino acids. CDR1 MDHEN and CDR2 SYDVKM come from the germline V gene. The CDR3 region is CASRGRGGAETQYF. The CDR3 DNA is TGTGCCAGCAGGGGCAGAGGGGGTGCAGAGACCCAGTACTTC.

A remark on this clonotype: One base separates it from a far larger clone, so it is likely a read error. V gene TRBV6-6 combines with J gene TRBJ2-1; a possible D gene is TRBD2 (6 bases). The CDR3 spans 15 residues. Germline lookup yields CDR1 MNHNY and CDR2 SVGAGI (reference sequence). The chain's CDR3 is CVSGPGLEAISEQFF. The CDR3 DNA follows: TGTGTCAGCGGGCCGGGTCTCGAGGCAATTAGTGAGCAGTTCTTC.

This clonotype was detected many times. This rearrangement joins TRBV3-1 to TRBJ2-3; the D call may be TRBD1 or TRBD2 (7 bases each). Germline lookup yields CDR1 LGHDT and CDR2 YNNKEL (reference sequence). This CDR3 contains 18 residues. Trimming took off 4 bases at V and 7 bases at J, with 27 bases between the two ends. The CDR3 coding sequence is TGTGCCAGCAGCCGACAGGGAGCGGGACTCCTTCTTACAAATACGCAGTATTTT. Translating it yields CASSRQGAGLLLTNTQYF.

The chain uses TRBV7-9 and TRBJ2-1; weak D call: TRBD1 (6 bases). The V gene lost 1 base and the J gene lost 1 base, with 20 bases spanning the gap. CDR1 is SEHNR, CDR2 FQNEAQ, per germline (reference sequence). The CDR3 sequence is 19 residues long. This CDR3 reads CASSLVGSHQGLSYNEQFF. The DNA for the CDR3 is TGTGCCAGCAGCTTAGTAGGAAGTCATCAGGGGTTGTCCTACAATGAGCAGTTCTTC. Looking up the rest from reference TRBV7-9 and TRBJ2-1 gives the full variable domain: DTGVSQNPRHKITKRGQNVTFRCDPISEHNRLYWYRQTLGQGPEFLTYFQNEAQLEKSRLLSDRFSAERPKGSFSTLEIQRTEQGDSAMYLCASSLVGSHQGLSYNEQFFGPGTRLTVL.

V gene TRBV2 combines with J gene TRBJ1-5; D not resolved. The V gene's germline CDR1 is SNHLY and CDR2 FYNNEI. The V and J ends lost 4 bases and 1 base respectively, with 8 bases between them. The CDR3 loop spans 14 amino acids. The CDR3, as DNA: TGTGCCAGCAGTGCCGAGTCGAGCAATCAGCCCCAGCATTTT. Its translation: CASSAESSNQPQHF. Drawing the rest from reference TRBV2 and TRBJ1-5, the complete variable domain is EPEVTQTPSHQVTQMGQEVILRCVPISNHLYFYWYRQILGQKVEFLVSFYNNEISEKSEIFDDQFSVERPDGSNFTLKIRSTKLEDSAMYFCASSAESSNQPQHFGDGTRLSIL.

V and J are TRBV20-1 and TRBJ2-5, with no clear D. CDR3 length equals 12 residues. Germline V gene sequence: CDR1 DFQATT, CDR2 SNEGSKA (reference sequence). V was shortened by 3 bases and J by 5 bases, with 10 bases between the two germline ends. CDR3 nucleotides: TGCAGTGCTAGTAATATTTGGGAGACCCAGTACTTC. It yields the protein CSASNIWETQYF.

This clonotype was counted ten times or more. The chain combines TRBV4-1 with TRBJ2-7, with 11 nucleotides matching TRBD2. The CDR3 loop spans 16 amino acids. Germline CDR1 reads MGHRA; CDR2 reads YSYEKL. V was clipped by 2 bases and J by 1 base; unmatched bases: 4. CDR3 sequence: CASSQTRTSGSYEQYF. Here the CDR3 DNA reads TGCGCCAGCAGCCAAACCAGGACTAGCGGGTCCTACGAGCAGTACTTC.